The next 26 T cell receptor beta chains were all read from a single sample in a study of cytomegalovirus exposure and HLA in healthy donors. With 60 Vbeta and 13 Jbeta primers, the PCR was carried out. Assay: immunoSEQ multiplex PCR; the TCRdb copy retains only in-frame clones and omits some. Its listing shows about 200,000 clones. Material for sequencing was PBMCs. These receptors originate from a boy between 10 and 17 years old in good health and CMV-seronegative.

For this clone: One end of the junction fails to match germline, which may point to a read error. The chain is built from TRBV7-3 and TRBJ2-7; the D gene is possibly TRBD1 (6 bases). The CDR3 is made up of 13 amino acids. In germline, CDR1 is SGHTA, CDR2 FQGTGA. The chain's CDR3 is CAGRRGWEYEQYF. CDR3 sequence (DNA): TGTGCCGGCAGAAGGGGGTGGGAATACGAGCAGTACTTC.

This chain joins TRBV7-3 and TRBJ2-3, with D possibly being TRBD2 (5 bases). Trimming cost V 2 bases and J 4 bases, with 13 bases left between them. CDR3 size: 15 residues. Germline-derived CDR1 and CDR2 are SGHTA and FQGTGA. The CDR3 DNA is TGTGCCAGCAGCTTAGACGGGGTCCAAGCAGATACGCAGTATTTT. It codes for CASSLDGVQADTQYF.

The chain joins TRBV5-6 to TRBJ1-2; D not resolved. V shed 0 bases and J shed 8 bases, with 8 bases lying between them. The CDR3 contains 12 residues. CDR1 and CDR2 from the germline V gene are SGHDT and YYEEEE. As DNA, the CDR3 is TGTGCCAGCAGCTTGGAGACTTCAGGCTACACCTTC. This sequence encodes CASSLETSGYTF.

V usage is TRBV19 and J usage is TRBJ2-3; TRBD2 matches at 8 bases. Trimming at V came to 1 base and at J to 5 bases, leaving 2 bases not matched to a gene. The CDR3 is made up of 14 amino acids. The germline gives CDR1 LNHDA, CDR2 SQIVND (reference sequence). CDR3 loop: CASSIVLAGDTQYF. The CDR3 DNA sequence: TGTGCCAGTAGTATAGTCCTAGCGGGAGATACGCAGTATTTT.

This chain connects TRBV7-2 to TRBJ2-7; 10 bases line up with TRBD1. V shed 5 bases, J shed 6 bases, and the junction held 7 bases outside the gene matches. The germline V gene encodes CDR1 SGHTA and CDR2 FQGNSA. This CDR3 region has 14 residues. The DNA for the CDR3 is TGTGCCAGCAGCCCGGGACAGGGGATAGGCGAGCAGTACTTC. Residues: CASSPGQGIGEQYF.

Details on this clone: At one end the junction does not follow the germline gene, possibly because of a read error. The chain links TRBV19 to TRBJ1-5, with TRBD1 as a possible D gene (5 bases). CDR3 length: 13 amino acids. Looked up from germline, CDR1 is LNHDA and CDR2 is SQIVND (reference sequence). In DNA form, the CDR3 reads TGTGCCAGCACGTCAGGGTCGTTGCAGCTCCAGCATTTT. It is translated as CASTSGSLQLQHF.

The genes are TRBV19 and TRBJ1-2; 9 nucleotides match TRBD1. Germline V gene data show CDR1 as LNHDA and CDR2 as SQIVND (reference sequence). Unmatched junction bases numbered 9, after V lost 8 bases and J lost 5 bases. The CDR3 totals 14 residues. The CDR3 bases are TGTGCCAGTCACAACAGGGGGCCTCCTTATGGCTACACCTTC. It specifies CASHNRGPPYGYTF.

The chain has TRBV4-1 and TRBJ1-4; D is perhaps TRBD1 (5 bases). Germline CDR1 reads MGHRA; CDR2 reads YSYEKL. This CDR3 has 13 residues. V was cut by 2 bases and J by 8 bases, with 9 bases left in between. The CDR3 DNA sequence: TGCGCCAGCAGCCAATGGGAGGGGGAAAAACTGTTTTTT. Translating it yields CASSQWEGEKLFF.

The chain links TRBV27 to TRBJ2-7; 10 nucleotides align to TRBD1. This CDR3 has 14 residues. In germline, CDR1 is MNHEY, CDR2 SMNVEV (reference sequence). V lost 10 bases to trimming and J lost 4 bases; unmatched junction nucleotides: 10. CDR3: CATQLGTGAYEQYF. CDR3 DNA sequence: TGTGCCACCCAACTCGGGACAGGGGCATACGAGCAGTACTTC.

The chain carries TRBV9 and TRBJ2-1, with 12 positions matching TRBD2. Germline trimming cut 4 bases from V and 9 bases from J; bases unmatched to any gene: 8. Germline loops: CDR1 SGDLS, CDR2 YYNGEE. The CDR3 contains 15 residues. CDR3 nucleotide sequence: TGTGCCAGCAGCACCTCTAGCGGGGGGGCCGGTGAGCAGTTCTTC. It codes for CASSTSSGGAGEQFF.

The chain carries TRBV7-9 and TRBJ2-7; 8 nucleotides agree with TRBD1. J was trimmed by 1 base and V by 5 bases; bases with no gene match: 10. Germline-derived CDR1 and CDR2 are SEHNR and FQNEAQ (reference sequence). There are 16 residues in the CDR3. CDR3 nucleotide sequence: TGTGCCAGCAGCCGCAGCGGCGGGACAGGTTCCTACGAGCAGTACTTC. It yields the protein CASSRSGGTGSYEQYF.

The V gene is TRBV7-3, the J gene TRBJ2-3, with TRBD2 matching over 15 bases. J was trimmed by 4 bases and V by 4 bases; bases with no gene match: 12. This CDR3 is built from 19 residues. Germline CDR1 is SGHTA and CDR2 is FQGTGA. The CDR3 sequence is CASSSRSGLAGGQADTQYF. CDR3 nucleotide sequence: TGTGCCAGCAGCTCCCGATCTGGACTAGCGGGGGGGCAGGCAGATACGCAGTATTTT. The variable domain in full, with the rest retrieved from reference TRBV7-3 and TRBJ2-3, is GAGVSQTPSNKVTEKGKYVELRCDPISGHTALYWYRQSLGQGPEFLIYFQGTGAADDSGLPNDRFFAVRPEGSVSTLKIQRTERGDSAVYLCASSSRSGLAGGQADTQYFGPGTRLTVL.

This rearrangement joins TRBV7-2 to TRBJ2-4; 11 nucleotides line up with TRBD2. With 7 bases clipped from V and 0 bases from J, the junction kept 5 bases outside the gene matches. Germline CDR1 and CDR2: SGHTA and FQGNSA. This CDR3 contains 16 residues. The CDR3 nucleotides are TGTGCCAGCAAAAGCGGGACTAGCGGAGCCAAAAACATTCAGTACTTC. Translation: CASKSGTSGAKNIQYF.

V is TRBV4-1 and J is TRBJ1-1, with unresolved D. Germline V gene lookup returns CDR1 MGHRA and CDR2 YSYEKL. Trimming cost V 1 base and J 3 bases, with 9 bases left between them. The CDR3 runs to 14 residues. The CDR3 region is CASSQGTGYTEAFF. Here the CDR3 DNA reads TGCGCCAGCAGCCAAGGAACGGGGTACACTGAAGCTTTCTTT.

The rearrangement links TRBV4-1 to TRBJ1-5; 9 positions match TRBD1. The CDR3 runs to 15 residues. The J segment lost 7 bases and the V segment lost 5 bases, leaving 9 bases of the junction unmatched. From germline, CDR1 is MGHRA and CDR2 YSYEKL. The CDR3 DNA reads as TGCGCCAGCAGCTCCGGGGACAGGGAGTTCCAGCCCCAGCATTTT. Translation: CASSSGDREFQPQHF.

CDR3 in amino acids: CASRTGRIPIRNQPQHF. The CDR3, as DNA: TGTGCCAGCAGAACAGGAAGGATCCCTATACGCAATCAGCCCCAGCATTTT. The rearrangement links TRBV28 to TRBJ1-5, with D tentatively TRBD1 (5 bases). V gave up 6 bases and J gave up 2 bases, with 20 bases separating them. Germline V gives CDR1 MDHEN, CDR2 SYDVKM. The CDR3 covers 17 residues.

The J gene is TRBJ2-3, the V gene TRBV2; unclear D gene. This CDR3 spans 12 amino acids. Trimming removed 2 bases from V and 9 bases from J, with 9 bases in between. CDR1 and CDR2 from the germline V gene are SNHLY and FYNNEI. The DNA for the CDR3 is TGTGCCAGCAGTGAATCAGCCAGGACGCAGTATTTT. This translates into CASSESARTQYF.

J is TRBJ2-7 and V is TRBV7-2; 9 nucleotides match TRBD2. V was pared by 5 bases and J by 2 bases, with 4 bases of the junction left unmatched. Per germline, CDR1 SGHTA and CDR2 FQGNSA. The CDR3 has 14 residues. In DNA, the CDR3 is TGTGCCAGCAGCGCCCGCGGGGGGGCCTACGAGCAGTACTTC. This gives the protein CASSARGGAYEQYF.

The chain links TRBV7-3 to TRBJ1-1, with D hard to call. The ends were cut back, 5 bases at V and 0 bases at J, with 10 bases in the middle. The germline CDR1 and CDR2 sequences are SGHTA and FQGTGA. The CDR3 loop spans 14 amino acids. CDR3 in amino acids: CASSLGPLNTEAFF. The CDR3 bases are TGTGCCAGCAGCCTAGGTCCACTGAACACTGAAGCTTTCTTT.

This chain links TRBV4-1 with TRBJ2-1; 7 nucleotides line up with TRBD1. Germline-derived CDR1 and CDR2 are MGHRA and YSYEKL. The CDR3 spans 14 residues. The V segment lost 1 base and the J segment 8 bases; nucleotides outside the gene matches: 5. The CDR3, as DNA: TGCGCCAGCAGCCAAGGTACAGGGGAGCATGAGCAGTTCTTC. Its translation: CASSQGTGEHEQFF.

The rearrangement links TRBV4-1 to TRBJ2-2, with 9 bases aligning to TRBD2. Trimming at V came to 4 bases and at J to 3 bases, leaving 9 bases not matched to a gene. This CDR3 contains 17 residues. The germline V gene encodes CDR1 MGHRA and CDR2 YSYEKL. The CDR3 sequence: CASSPRLGGGDTGELFF. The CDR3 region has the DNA TGCGCCAGCAGCCCTCGTCTGGGCGGGGGGGACACCGGGGAGCTGTTTTTT.

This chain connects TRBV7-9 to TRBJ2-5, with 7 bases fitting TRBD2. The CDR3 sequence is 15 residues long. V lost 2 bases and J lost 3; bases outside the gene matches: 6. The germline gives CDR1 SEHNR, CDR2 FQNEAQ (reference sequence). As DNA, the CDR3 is TGTGCCAGCAGCTTAAGCCTAGCGGCAAAAGAGACCCAGTACTTC. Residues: CASSLSLAAKETQYF.

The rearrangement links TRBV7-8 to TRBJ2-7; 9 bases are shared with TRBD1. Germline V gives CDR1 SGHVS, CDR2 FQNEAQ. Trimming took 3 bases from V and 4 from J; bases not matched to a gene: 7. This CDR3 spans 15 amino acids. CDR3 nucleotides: TGTGCCAGCAGCTTTTACCGGGACAGGGTATACGAGCAGTACTTC. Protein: CASSFYRDRVYEQYF.

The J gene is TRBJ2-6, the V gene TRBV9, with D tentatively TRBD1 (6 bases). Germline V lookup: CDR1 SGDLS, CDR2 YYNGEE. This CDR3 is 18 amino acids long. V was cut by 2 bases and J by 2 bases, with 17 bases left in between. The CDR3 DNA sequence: TGTGCCAGCAGCGTCACTGCAGGGGCGCTTGCTGGGGCCAACGTCCTGACTTTC. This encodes CASSVTAGALAGANVLTF.

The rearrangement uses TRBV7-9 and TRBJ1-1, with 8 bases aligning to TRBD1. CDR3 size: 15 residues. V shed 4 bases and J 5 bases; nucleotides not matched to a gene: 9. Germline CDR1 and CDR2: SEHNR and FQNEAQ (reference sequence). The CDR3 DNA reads TGTGCCAGCAGCTGGGGGGACAGGCGAGGGACTGAAGCTTTCTTT. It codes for CASSWGDRRGTEAFF.

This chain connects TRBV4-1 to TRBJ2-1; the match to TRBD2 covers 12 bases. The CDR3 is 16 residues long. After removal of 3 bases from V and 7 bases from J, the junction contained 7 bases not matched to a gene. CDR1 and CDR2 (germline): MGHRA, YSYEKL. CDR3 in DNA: TGCGCCAGCAGCCAGCCCACTAGCGGGGGGTTTAATGAGCAGTTCTTC. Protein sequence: CASSQPTSGGFNEQFF.